Sample share makes the clone carrying this TCR beta chain medium-sized. TCR beta CDR3 regions were amplified from RNA. The study used the HTBI primer set for a first-round RT-PCR of the TCR CDR3. Each CDR3 protein is one row after TCRdb ran MiXCR on the multiplex PCR reads. The profile shows 96,000 or so distinct CDR3 sequences, roughly 49% of them singletons. The CDR3 consists of 14 residues. Germline V lookup: CDR1 SGHTA, CDR2 FQGTGA. V was cut by 2 bases and J by 5 bases, with 12 bases left in between. The sample belongs to a study of T cells in Graves' hyperthyroidism and ophthalmopathy. Sequencing was performed on blood. The chain is built from TRBV7-3 and TRBJ2-5, with no clear D. The receptor was derived from a woman aged 35 to 49 with Graves' hyperthyroidism. The CDR3 reads CASSLGPLGETQYF. DNA of the CDR3: TGTGCCAGCAGCTTAGGACCTCTCGGGGAGACCCAGTACTTC.